One sample yielded the 19 T cell receptor beta chains listed below, sequenced in a study of graft-versus-host responses after intestinal transplantation. The antigens for these receptors are not known. The repertoire was sequenced with immunoSEQ multiplex PCR; TCRdb's copy has only in-frame clones and lacks some. The data contain 98,000 or so clones, about 90% of them singletons. The material sequenced was unstimulated CD4+ T cells sorted from spleen or lymph node cells, taken before intestinal transplant. These receptors were obtained from a human donor who received an intestinal transplant.

The V and J genes are TRBV5-1 and TRBJ2-2, with D uncertain. Germline V gene lookup returns CDR1 SGHRS and CDR2 YFSETQ. The V end lost 0 bases, the J end lost 5 bases, and 8 bases lay between the germline ends. The CDR3 covers 14 residues. The chain's CDR3 is CASSLAVGTGELFF. The CDR3 DNA sequence: TGCGCCAGCAGCTTGGCCGTGGGTACCGGGGAGCTGTTTTTT. Based on the CDR3 plus reference TRBV5-1 and TRBJ2-2, the full variable domain is KAGVTQTPRYLIKTRGQQVTLSCSPISGHRSVSWYQQTPGQGLQFLFEYFSETQRNKGNFPGRFSGRQFSNSRSEMNVSTLELGDSALYLCASSLAVGTGELFFGEGSRLTVL.

The chain uses TRBV7-9 and TRBJ1-3; the D is unclear. V was pared by 0 bases and J by 0 bases, with 9 bases between. Germline lookup yields CDR1 SEHNR and CDR2 FQNEAQ (reference sequence). This CDR3 contains 16 residues. The CDR3 loop is CASSLALRLSGNTIYF. The CDR3 DNA is TGTGCCAGCAGCTTAGCCTTGCGTCTCTCTGGAAACACCATATATTTT.

This rearrangement joins TRBV11-2 to TRBJ2-3; D tentatively reads TRBD1 or TRBD2 (5 bases each). The CDR3 length is 13 residues. Germline V CDR1 and CDR2: SGHAT, FQNNGV. Trimming shortened V by 3 bases and J by 6 bases, and 10 bases separated the two germline ends. Here the CDR3 reads CASSLGTGDTQYF. The CDR3 nucleotides read TGTGCCAGCAGCTTGGGGACCGGGGATACGCAGTATTTT.

A single count supports this clone. The chain couples TRBV6-5 to TRBJ2-7; no clear D gene. Germline-derived CDR1 and CDR2 are MNHEY and SVGAGI. This CDR3 contains 14 residues. V shed 0 bases and J shed 4 bases, with 10 bases lying between them. CDR3 residues: CASSYSEPGYEQYF. CDR3 bases: TGTGCCAGCAGTTACTCGGAACCTGGGTACGAGCAGTACTTC.

V usage is TRBV11-1 and J usage is TRBJ2-3, with TRBD2 matching over 9 bases. The CDR3 length is 16 residues. From germline, CDR1 is SGHAT and CDR2 FQDESV (reference sequence). Trimming at V came to 5 bases and at J to 1 base, leaving 7 bases not matched to a gene. CDR3 sequence (DNA): TGTGCCAGCAGCAAAAGACGGACTAGCGGCACAGATACGCAGTATTTT. Translation gives CASSKRRTSGTDTQYF.

At least ten counts were recorded for this clone. The CDR3 reads CASTKGQGYNEQFF. The CDR3 nucleotides read TGTGCCAGCACCAAAGGACAGGGGTATAATGAGCAGTTCTTC. V gene TRBV5-6 combines with J gene TRBJ2-1; 9 positions agree with TRBD1. This CDR3 has 14 amino acids. The V segment lost 6 bases and the J segment 7 bases; nucleotides outside the gene matches: 8. In germline, CDR1 is SGHDT, CDR2 YYEEEE.

As concerns this clone: A read error may account for a junction end that differs from germline. The chain uses TRBV5-4 and TRBJ1-4, with 7 bases aligning to TRBD1. Germline V gene sequence: CDR1 SGHNT, CDR2 YYREEE (reference sequence). The CDR3 runs to 14 residues. CDR3: CASSQTGANEKLFF. The CDR3 DNA is TGTGCCAGCAGTCAAACAGGGGCTAACGAAAAACTGTTTTTT.

The chain employs TRBV19 and TRBJ1-5; D is uncertain. V lost 4 bases to trimming and J lost 0 bases, with 10 bases between them. Germline CDR1 and CDR2: LNHDA and SQIVND (reference sequence). The CDR3 is made up of 15 amino acids. The CDR3 DNA sequence: TGTGCCAGTAGTAATGTTATTAGTAGCAATCAGCCCCAGCATTTT. It yields the protein CASSNVISSNQPQHF.

The rearrangement joins TRBV7-9 to TRBJ1-1, with 8 bases lining up with TRBD1. Germline trimming cut 3 bases from V and 7 bases from J; bases unmatched to any gene: 7. Germline CDR1 SEHNR, CDR2 FQNEAQ (reference sequence). This CDR3 spans 14 amino acids. The CDR3, as DNA: TGTGCCAGCAGCTTTAGCGGGACAGGCGGTGAAGCTTTCTTT. It specifies CASSFSGTGGEAFF.

This sequence joins TRBV2 and TRBJ1-2; no reliable D call. Per the germline V gene, CDR1 is SNHLY and CDR2 is FYNNEI. Trimming took 6 bases from V and 5 from J, leaving 31 bases between them. The CDR3 consists of 19 residues. Written as DNA, the CDR3 is TGTGCCAGCAGCCAAAAGCCCCTTTTTTCAGAAACTCTCCGGTATGGCTACACCTTC. It is translated as CASSQKPLFSETLRYGYTF. Full variable domain (outside the CDR3, taken from reference TRBV2 and TRBJ1-2): EPEVTQTPSHQVTQMGQEVILRCVPISNHLYFYWYRQILGQKVEFLVSFYNNEISEKSEIFDDQFSVERPDGSNFTLKIRSTKLEDSAMYFCASSQKPLFSETLRYGYTFGSGTRLTVV.

The rearrangement joins TRBV2 to TRBJ2-2; D assignment may be TRBD1 or TRBD2 (5 bases each). This CDR3 comprises 16 residues. Trimming removed 1 base at V and 0 bases at J, with 9 bases between. Looked up from germline, CDR1 is SNHLY and CDR2 is FYNNEI. The CDR3 spells CASSEGDPPNTGELFF. DNA of the CDR3: TGTGCCAGCAGTGAAGGGGACCCCCCGAACACCGGGGAGCTGTTTTTT.

V and J are TRBV30 and TRBJ1-1; the D is unclear. In germline, CDR1 is GTSNPN, CDR2 SVGIG (reference sequence). The CDR3 contains 12 residues. V was cut by 2 bases and J by 8 bases, with 12 bases left in between. The CDR3 sequence is CAWSLIREEAFF. DNA for the CDR3: TGTGCCTGGAGTCTGATAAGGGAAGAAGCTTTCTTT.

The chain is built from TRBV7-9 and TRBJ1-5; perhaps TRBD1 as D (5 bases). Trimming took off 5 bases at V and 0 bases at J, with 11 bases between the two ends. This CDR3 spans 15 amino acids. Per the germline V gene, CDR1 is SEHNR and CDR2 is FQNEAQ (reference sequence). CDR3 protein: CASSPGLHSNQPQHF. The CDR3 DNA follows: TGTGCCAGCAGCCCGGGACTCCATAGCAATCAGCCCCAGCATTTT.

For the CDR3, the DNA is TGTGCCAGCAGCTTACTATTGGGACAGGGGGTCGCCGAGCAGTACTTC. Amino acids: CASSLLLGQGVAEQYF. The V call is TRBV11-1, the J call TRBJ2-7, with 11 bases identical to TRBD1. Looked up from germline, CDR1 is SGHAT and CDR2 is FQDESV (reference sequence). The CDR3 covers 16 residues. Trimming cost V 2 bases and J 6 bases; bases outside gene matches: 9.

V and J are TRBV19 and TRBJ2-1, with 8 bases aligning to TRBD1. The V and J ends lost 7 bases and 3 bases, in that order; junction bases with no gene match: 5. Looked up from germline, CDR1 is LNHDA and CDR2 is SQIVND (reference sequence). The length of the CDR3 is 14 residues. The CDR3 region is CASNRDRSYNEQFF. DNA of the CDR3: TGTGCCAGTAATCGGGACAGGAGCTACAATGAGCAGTTCTTC. The variable domain in full, with the rest retrieved from reference TRBV19 and TRBJ2-1, is DGGITQSPKYLFRKEGQNVTLSCEQNLNHDAMYWYRQDPGQGLRLIYYSQIVNDFQKGDIAEGYSVSREKKESFPLTVTSAQKNPTAFYLCASNRDRSYNEQFFGPGTRLTVL.

As regards this clone: One end of the junction does not line up with germline, which may come from a read error. The chain has TRBV10-3 and TRBJ1-2, with D tentatively TRBD1 (6 bases). CDR1 and CDR2 from the germline V gene are ENHRY and SYGVKD. The CDR3 extends over 12 amino acids. The CDR3: CATSGQGQGYTF. CDR3 DNA: TGTGCCACCAGTGGGCAGGGGCAAGGCTACACCTTC.

CDR3 DNA sequence: TGTGCCAGCAGTGACGGGGGGGCCACCTACAATGAGCAGTTCTTC. Translation: CASSDGGATYNEQFF. This chain links TRBV9 with TRBJ2-1; 8 bases are a match to TRBD2. V gave up 5 bases and J gave up 2 bases; unmatched junction bases: 6. Germline CDR1 SGDLS, CDR2 YYNGEE. CDR3 length: 15 amino acids.

The chain joins TRBV6-1 to TRBJ1-4; 9 bases line up with TRBD1. The CDR3 totals 17 residues. Germline V CDR1 and CDR2: MNHNS, SASEGT. V lost 3 bases, J lost 7 bases, and 12 bases stayed unmatched. CDR3 sequence reads: CASSDRLTGGIGEKLFF. CDR3 DNA sequence: TGTGCCAGCAGTGATCGCTTGACAGGGGGTATAGGTGAAAAACTGTTTTTT.

This sequence joins TRBV10-3 and TRBJ2-1, with 9 bases lining up with TRBD2. J gave up 4 bases and V 4 bases, and 11 bases lay outside the gene matches. Germline CDR1 ENHRY, CDR2 SYGVKD. CDR3 length equals 17 residues. Here the CDR3 reads CAISGISGREGYNEQFF. The CDR3 bases are TGTGCCATCAGTGGAATTTCGGGGCGGGAGGGTTACAATGAGCAGTTCTTC.